Each of the 23 T cell receptor beta chains below was sequenced from the same sample in a study of cytomegalovirus exposure and HLA in healthy donors. Some clones are missing from TCRdb's copy, which holds only in-frame ones; the method was immunoSEQ multiplex PCR. The data show about 63,000 clones, 89% seen once. Sample: PBMCs. The receptors come from a young woman in good health and CMV-seronegative.

The sample holds a few counts of this clone. The V and J genes are TRBV5-1 and TRBJ2-7; possible D gene TRBD1, 6 bases. Trimming removed 5 bases at V and 0 bases at J, with 15 bases between. This CDR3 contains 15 residues. Germline V gene lookup returns CDR1 SGHRS and CDR2 YFSETQ. The CDR3 loop reads CASRLGHLNSYEQYF. The CDR3 nucleotides read TGCGCCAGCAGGCTGGGACACCTAAACTCCTACGAGCAGTACTTC.

The chain couples TRBV5-4 to TRBJ2-7, with 14 bases aligning to TRBD2. The CDR3 spans 16 residues. The junction had 2 bases not matched to a gene; V was cut back by 0 bases and J by 3 bases. From germline, CDR1 is SGHNT and CDR2 YYREEE (reference sequence). The CDR3 reads CASSLGTSGRIYEQYF. The CDR3, as DNA: TGTGCCAGCAGCTTGGGGACTAGCGGGAGGATCTACGAGCAGTACTTC.

The chain recombines TRBV7-9 with TRBJ1-1; D is unclear. V dropped 1 base and J dropped 1 base, with 7 bases sitting between them. The CDR3 is made up of 14 amino acids. Germline CDR1 SEHNR, CDR2 FQNEAQ (reference sequence). The CDR3 DNA follows: TGTGCCAGCAGCTTAGTTGGAGGGAACACTGAAGCTTTCTTT. Protein product: CASSLVGGNTEAFF.

The rearrangement uses TRBV7-2 and TRBJ2-3; the match to TRBD2 covers 9 bases. V trimming: 7 bases; J trimming: 2 bases; junction bases outside the gene matches: 13. CDR1 is SGHTA and CDR2 is FQGNSA in the germline V gene. The CDR3 consists of 17 residues. Written as DNA, the CDR3 is TGTGCCAGCACGCGGGGGGGCCTAGGGATTGCCACAGATACGCAGTATTTT. Translated, it gives CASTRGGLGIATDTQYF.

The V call is TRBV5-1, the J call TRBJ2-1, with D tentatively TRBD2 (6 bases). This CDR3 has 19 residues. Germline values: CDR1 SGHRS, CDR2 YFSETQ. Trimming removed 0 bases at V and 0 bases at J, with 19 bases between. Written as DNA, the CDR3 is TGCGCCAGCAGCTTGGATCCTAGCGCCTTCTTGAGCTCCTACAATGAGCAGTTCTTC. This gives the protein CASSLDPSAFLSSYNEQFF. Combining the CDR3 with reference TRBV5-1 and TRBJ2-1 gives the whole variable domain KAGVTQTPRYLIKTRGQQVTLSCSPISGHRSVSWYQQTPGQGLQFLFEYFSETQRNKGNFPGRFSGRQFSNSRSEMNVSTLELGDSALYLCASSLDPSAFLSSYNEQFFGPGTRLTVL.

The V and J genes are TRBV27 and TRBJ2-7; TRBD2 might be the D (6 bases). CDR1 is MNHEY and CDR2 is SMNVEV in the germline V gene (reference sequence). The CDR3 sequence is 14 residues long. V lost 2 bases and J 4 bases, leaving 12 bases between the germline ends. The CDR3 DNA reads as TGTGCCAGCAGTTTAGCGGGACGGGGATACGAGCAGTACTTC. Residues: CASSLAGRGYEQYF.

CDR3 coding DNA: TGTGCCAGCAGCTTAGTGGGTGGGGGGGCGCAGCCCCAGCATTTT. This gives the protein CASSLVGGGAQPQHF. The chain joins TRBV7-2 to TRBJ1-5, with D possibly being TRBD1 (6 bases). V was trimmed by 1 base and J by 7 bases, leaving 14 bases between them. Germline CDR1 SGHTA, CDR2 FQGNSA. There are 15 residues in the CDR3.

This chain connects TRBV30 to TRBJ1-5, with 7 bases that match TRBD1. Germline CDR1 is GTSNPN and CDR2 is SVGIG (reference sequence). The length of the CDR3 is 18 residues. V shed 1 base, J shed 0 bases, and the junction held 12 bases outside the gene matches. The CDR3 protein is CAWSGGSDRVFSNQPQHF. CDR3 DNA: TGTGCCTGGAGTGGGGGTTCAGACAGGGTGTTTAGCAATCAGCCCCAGCATTTT.

This clone was seen just once. The chain carries TRBV10-3 and TRBJ2-3; D perhaps matches TRBD1 (6 bases). CDR1 and CDR2 from the germline V gene are ENHRY and SYGVKD. Deletions cut 11 bases from V and 7 bases from J, with 19 bases between. The CDR3 spans 13 residues. CDR3 in DNA: TGTGCCCTCGGGACAATTGGTGAAAATACGCAGTATTTT. This encodes CALGTIGENTQYF.

This chain uses TRBV2 with TRBJ2-7, with 8 nucleotides matching TRBD1. Trimming cost V 2 bases and J 4 bases; bases outside gene matches: 7. Germline V gene sequence: CDR1 SNHLY, CDR2 FYNNEI. The CDR3 is made up of 15 amino acids. The CDR3 DNA sequence: TGTGCCAGCAGTGAAAATCCAGGGGGCTGGTACGAGCAGTACTTC. This codes for CASSENPGGWYEQYF.

This rearrangement joins TRBV10-3 to TRBJ1-2; D may be TRBD1 (5 bases). Trimming stripped 6 bases from V and 4 bases from J, with 21 bases between. Germline-derived CDR1 and CDR2 are ENHRY and SYGVKD. This CDR3 has 16 residues. For the CDR3, the DNA is TGTGCCATCAGAGAAGGATCGGGGGGAAAATCCTATGGCTACACCTTC. It codes for CAIREGSGGKSYGYTF.

Here the CDR3 reads CASSSGSLQPQHF. CDR3 nucleotides: TGTGCCAGCAGTTCAGGGTCCCTCCAGCCCCAGCATTTT. The rearrangement joins TRBV6-6 to TRBJ1-5, with a tentative D call TRBD1 (5 bases). The germline gives CDR1 MNHNY, CDR2 SVGAGI (reference sequence). The CDR3 extends over 13 amino acids. Trimming removed 4 bases at V and 7 bases at J, with 11 bases between.

The V and J genes are TRBV14 and TRBJ2-7; D may be TRBD1 (6 bases). CDR3 length equals 15 residues. V lost 4 bases and J lost 7, with 20 bases in between. Germline V gene sequence: CDR1 SGHDN, CDR2 FVKESK. The CDR3 bases are TGTGCCAGCAGCCCCCCTGGTACAGGGACACGGGAGCAGTACTTC. Protein sequence: CASSPPGTGTREQYF.

This rearrangement joins TRBV7-6 to TRBJ2-5; 7 positions agree with TRBD2. Trimming at V came to 2 bases and at J to 4 bases, leaving 10 bases not matched to a gene. Per germline, CDR1 SGHVS and CDR2 FNYEAQ. CDR3 length: 16 residues. CDR3 in DNA: TGTGCCAGCAGCTTAATCATGAGCGGCGGGGGAGAGACCCAGTACTTC. Protein: CASSLIMSGGGETQYF.

The chain carries TRBV7-6 and TRBJ1-6, with 9 positions matching TRBD1. This CDR3 spans 15 amino acids. Germline CDR1 is SGHVS and CDR2 is FNYEAQ. The ends lost 5 bases at V and 8 bases at J; junction bases unmatched: 7. This CDR3 reads CASSTGQGSHSPLHF. CDR3 coding DNA: TGTGCCAGCAGCACGGGACAGGGTTCCCATTCACCCCTCCACTTT.

This chain links TRBV7-2 with TRBJ2-5, with 9 bases aligning to TRBD2. This CDR3 is built from 15 residues. V was clipped by 5 bases and J by 5 bases; unmatched bases: 9. Looked up from germline, CDR1 is SGHTA and CDR2 is FQGNSA. This CDR3 is CASSGRTSVRETQYF. In nucleotides, the CDR3 is TGTGCCAGCAGCGGGCGGACTAGCGTTCGGGAGACCCAGTACTTC.

J is TRBJ2-3 and V is TRBV11-3; TRBD2 agrees at 9 bases. The germline V gene encodes CDR1 SGHNT and CDR2 YENEEA. V trimming: 5 bases; J trimming: 9 bases; junction bases outside the gene matches: 6. The CDR3 spans 13 residues. The CDR3, as DNA: TGTGCCAGCAGCCCCCGGACTAGCGAGACGCAGTATTTT. This codes for CASSPRTSETQYF.

The V call is TRBV28, the J call TRBJ2-3; D is unresolved. The CDR3 runs 17 residues. V shed 3 bases and J shed 0 bases, with 16 bases lying between them. Looked up from germline, CDR1 is MDHEN and CDR2 is SYDVKM. The CDR3, as DNA: TGTGCCAGCAGTTTCCCTCCGACAATCACTAGCACAGATACGCAGTATTTT. Encoded protein: CASSFPPTITSTDTQYF.

The chain carries TRBV5-1 and TRBJ2-3; 14 bases fit TRBD2. V dropped 4 bases and J dropped 6; count of bases not matched to a gene: 13. The V gene's germline CDR1 is SGHRS and CDR2 YFSETQ. CDR3 length equals 18 residues. CDR3 amino acids: CASSLGTSGGGALDTQYF. The CDR3 bases are TGCGCCAGCAGCCTAGGGACTAGCGGGGGAGGCGCATTGGATACGCAGTATTTT.

The chain employs TRBV6-1 and TRBJ1-5; D not certain. Trimming took off 5 bases at V and 1 base at J, with 6 bases between the two ends. CDR1 and CDR2 (germline): MNHNS, SASEGT. This CDR3 is 13 amino acids long. This CDR3 is CASSPVSNQPQHF. The CDR3 coding sequence is TGTGCCAGCAGTCCGGTCAGCAATCAGCCCCAGCATTTT.

The rearrangement joins TRBV6-1 to TRBJ1-2; possible D gene TRBD1, 6 bases. Germline V lookup: CDR1 MNHNS, CDR2 SASEGT. The V and J ends lost 6 bases and 1 base respectively, with 15 bases between them. The length of the CDR3 is 15 residues. In DNA form, the CDR3 reads TGTGCCAGCAGCCTACCCGACAGGTATAACTATGGCTACACCTTC. Translation gives CASSLPDRYNYGYTF.

The CDR3 is CASSPGQGLYEQYF. Here the CDR3 DNA reads TGTGCCAGCAGTCCGGGACAGGGACTTTACGAGCAGTACTTC. J is TRBJ2-7 and V is TRBV6-6; the match to TRBD1 covers 9 bases. The ends lost 5 bases at V and 4 bases at J; junction bases unmatched: 6. The CDR3 spans 14 residues. CDR1 is MNHNY and CDR2 is SVGAGI in the germline V gene (reference sequence).

The gene calls are TRBV7-9 and TRBJ2-7; D is perhaps TRBD2 (6 bases). The CDR3 covers 13 residues. V gave up 5 bases and J gave up 3 bases, with 11 bases separating them. Germline V gene lookup returns CDR1 SEHNR and CDR2 FQNEAQ (reference sequence). The CDR3, as DNA: TGTGCCAGCAGCGAGGGGAGGAACTACGAGCAGTACTTC. Residues: CASSEGRNYEQYF.